The present T cell receptor beta chain was sequenced within a study of blood T cell repertoires in COVID-19. The wider study: COVID-19 samples from acute and convalescent phases originated in the United States, Italy and Spain. Sample material is recorded as cDNA or gDNA derived from T cells, B-cell-depleted T cells, or PBMCs.

This table comes from immunoSEQ multiplex PCR, and its TCRdb copy is limited to in-frame clones, with some not included. The table lists around 200,000 clones, roughly 78% of them singletons. This clone was picked up one time. This CDR3 is 16 amino acids long. Losses at the gene ends were 1 base for V and 5 bases for J; bases not matched to a gene: 10. CDR1 and CDR2 from the germline V gene are SNHLY and FYNNEI. The material sequenced was peripheral blood. The chain links TRBV2 to TRBJ2-5, with TRBD2 matching 7 bases. The TCR comes from a woman aged 80 or over with active or convalescent COVID-19. The CDR3, as DNA: TGTGCCAGCAGTGAAGTGGGGACTACCCCGACGGAGACCCAGTACTTC. It is translated as CASSEVGTTPTETQYF.